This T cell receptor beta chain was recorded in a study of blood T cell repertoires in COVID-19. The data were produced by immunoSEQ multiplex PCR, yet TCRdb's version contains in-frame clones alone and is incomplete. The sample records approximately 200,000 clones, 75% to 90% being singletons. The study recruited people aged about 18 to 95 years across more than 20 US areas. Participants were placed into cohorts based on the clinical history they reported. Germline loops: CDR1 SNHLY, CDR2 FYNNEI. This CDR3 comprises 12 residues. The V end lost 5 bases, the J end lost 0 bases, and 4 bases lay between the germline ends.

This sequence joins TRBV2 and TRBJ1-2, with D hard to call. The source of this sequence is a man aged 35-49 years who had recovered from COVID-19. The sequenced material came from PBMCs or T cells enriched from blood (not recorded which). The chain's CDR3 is CASSLSNYGYTF. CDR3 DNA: TGTGCCAGCAGTCTGTCTAACTATGGCTACACCTTC.